This record covers a single T cell receptor (beta chain). Data came from immunoSEQ multiplex PCR; TCRdb stores just in-frame clones and leaves some out. Found here are 350,000 to 450,000 clones, 70% to 90% of them singletons; the top ten hold 3% to 4%. Treatment denoted: about 20 received Ad26.COV2.S at low or high dose, single or two shots; 5 received placebo; per-sample allocation not given. The samples were gathered on day 63 after the first injection of vaccine or placebo. Within Boston, the person who donated was an adult of 18-55 years. The sample comes from a study of Ad26.COV2.S vaccination and SARS-CoV-2 variants. Study at large: Ad26.COV2.S shots went into the muscle once or twice, 56 days apart.

Trimming cost V 2 bases and J 7 bases; bases outside gene matches: 5. CDR1 and CDR2 from the germline V gene are MNHEY and SVGAGI. CDR3 size: 15 residues. The rearrangement links TRBV6-5 to TRBJ1-6, with 7 bases identical to TRBD1. Here the sequenced sample was peripheral blood, taken in a trial of Ad26.COV2.S vaccine versus placebo. This sequence was found in a person aged 18 to 59 who received the Ad26.COV2.S COVID-19 vaccine or a placebo. The DNA for the CDR3 is TGTGCCAGCAGTTACCGACAGGGTTGGAATTCACCCCTCCACTTT. Its translation is CASSYRQGWNSPLHF.